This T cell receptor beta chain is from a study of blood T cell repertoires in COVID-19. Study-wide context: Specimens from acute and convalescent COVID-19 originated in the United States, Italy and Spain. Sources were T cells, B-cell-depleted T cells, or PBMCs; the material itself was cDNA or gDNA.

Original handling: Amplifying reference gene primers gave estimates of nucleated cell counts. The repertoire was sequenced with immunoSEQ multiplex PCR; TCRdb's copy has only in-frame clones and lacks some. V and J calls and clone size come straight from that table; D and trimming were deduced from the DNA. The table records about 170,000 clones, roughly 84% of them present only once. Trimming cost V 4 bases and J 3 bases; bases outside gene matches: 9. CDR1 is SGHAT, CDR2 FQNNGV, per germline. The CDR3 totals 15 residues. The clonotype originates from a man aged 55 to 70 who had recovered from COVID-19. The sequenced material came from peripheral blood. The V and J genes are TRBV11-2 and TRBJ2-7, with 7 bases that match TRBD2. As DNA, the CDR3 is TGTGCCAGCAGCTCGGATCGGGGCGGGGGCTACGAGCAGTACTTC. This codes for CASSSDRGGGYEQYF.